This TCR beta chain is drawn from a study of cytomegalovirus exposure and HLA in healthy donors. The primer mix had 60 Vbeta and 13 Jbeta primers. TCRdb's table, derived via immunoSEQ multiplex PCR, lists solely in-frame clones and lacks some. The sample yields 91,000 or so clones, more than 75% seen once. As to this clone: Antigen unknown.

The germline V gene has CDR1 LNHNV and CDR2 YYDKDF (reference sequence). The CDR3 runs 15 residues. Between the trimmed V and J ends, which lost 5 bases and 2 bases, there was a span of 16 bases. The study's findings and limits: Previously analyzed data showed that most TCR beta V segments were productive at a frequency of about 87% or about 30%.

Sequencing input: PBMCs. This receptor was taken from a man aged 25 to 45 in good health and CMV-seropositive. The rearrangement links TRBV15 to TRBJ2-7, with a weak D call TRBD1 (6 bases). The CDR3 nucleotides are TGTGCCACCAGCCCAGTGGACAGTAACCCCTACGAGCAGTACTTC. This codes for CATSPVDSNPYEQYF.